This entry describes one T cell receptor (beta chain). The assay was immunoSEQ multiplex PCR, and TCRdb's table has in-frame clones only and misses some. The sample shows tens of thousands of clones, 90% to 95% of them seen only once. The entry originates in a study of T cell changes during pregnancy in multiple sclerosis. This CDR3 is 14 amino acids long. Trimming stripped 5 bases from V and 7 bases from J, with 16 bases between. Germline V gives CDR1 SGDLS, CDR2 YYNGEE. The starting material was peripheral blood, obtained after pregnancy. This rearrangement joins TRBV9 to TRBJ1-3, with D unclear. The sequence was collected from a female donor in good health, enrolled as a control in a pregnancy study. The CDR3 spells CASRPPTGRNTIYF. The CDR3 DNA reads as TGTGCCAGCAGACCTCCCACCGGGAGGAACACCATATATTTT.